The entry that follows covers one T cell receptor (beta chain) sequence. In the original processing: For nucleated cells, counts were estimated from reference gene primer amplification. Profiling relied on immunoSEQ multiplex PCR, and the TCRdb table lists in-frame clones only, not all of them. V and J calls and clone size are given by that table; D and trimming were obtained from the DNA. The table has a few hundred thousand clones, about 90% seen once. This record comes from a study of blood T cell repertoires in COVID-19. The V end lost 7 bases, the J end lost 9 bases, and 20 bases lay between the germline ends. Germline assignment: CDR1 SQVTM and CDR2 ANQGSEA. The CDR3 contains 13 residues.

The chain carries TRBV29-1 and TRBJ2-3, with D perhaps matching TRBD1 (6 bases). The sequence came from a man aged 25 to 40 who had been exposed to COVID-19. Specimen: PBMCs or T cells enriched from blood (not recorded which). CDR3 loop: CSDYLQGPGTQYF. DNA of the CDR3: TGCAGCGACTACTTACAGGGCCCGGGGACGCAGTATTTT.